Below, 31 T cell receptor beta chains from the same sample are listed, as sequenced in a study of T cells in women clearing cervical HPV infection. Sequencing used immunoSEQ multiplex PCR; TCRdb keeps in-frame clones, though not all of them. The sample's table shows under 45,000 clones. The material sequenced was blood buffy coat. The receptor source for this set is a woman aged 18 to 75 with a cervical HPV16 infection that either progressed to CIN3+ or cleared (not recorded which).

Worth noting for this clone: The read ends 3 residues before the CDR3 terminus; that terminus is restored from the germline J gene. The rearrangement joins TRBV6-1 to TRBJ1-5; D possibly corresponds to TRBD1 (5 bases). V dropped 5 bases and J dropped 6 bases, with 20 bases sitting between them. Germline CDR1 MNHNS, CDR2 SASEGT. CDR3 length equals 16 residues. CDR3 DNA, as far as it was read: TGTGCCAGCAGTCAAGGGGACGGGACGGGGGGTCAGCCC. Encoded protein: CASSQGDGTGGQP. From start to end, the CDR3 is CASSQGDGTGGQPQHF.

Regarding this clone: The observed sequence ends 3 residues before the CDR3 terminus, with the missing tail filled in from the germline J gene. The chain links TRBV20-1 to TRBJ2-2; D not resolved. V was trimmed by 2 bases and J by 2 bases, leaving 9 bases between them. This CDR3 region has 14 residues. Germline CDR1 reads DFQATT; CDR2 reads SNEGSKA (reference sequence). CDR3 residues: CSARPFLNTGELFF. The covered CDR3 bases are TGCAGTGCTAGACCTTTCCTAAACACCGGGGAG.

In regard to this clone: The missing CDR3 end, 3 residues past where the read stops, is filled in from the germline J gene. The J gene is TRBJ1-2, the V gene TRBV10-2, with TRBD1 identical over 10 bases. This CDR3 spans 15 amino acids. The germline V gene has CDR1 WSHSY and CDR2 SAAADI. The V and J ends lost 8 bases and 3 bases, in that order; junction bases with no gene match: 9. CDR3 bases read: TGCGCCAGCTGGGACAGGGGCCCATTTTACTATGGC. Translating gives CASWDRGPFYYG. The entire CDR3 reads CASWDRGPFYYGYTF.

About this clone itself: The read gets to within 3 residues of the CDR3 end, and the germline J gene fills in the rest. The chain links TRBV28 to TRBJ2-7, with TRBD1 matching over 8 bases. The CDR3 spans 17 residues. CDR1 and CDR2 from the germline V gene are MDHEN and SYDVKM. V lost 9 bases, J lost 2 bases, and 18 bases stayed unmatched. The DNA read from the CDR3 is TGTGCCAGTCATAACCCGGGACAGGACAAGAGGACCTACGAG. Translating it yields CASHNPGQDKRTYE. From start to end, the CDR3 is CASHNPGQDKRTYEQYF.

About this clone itself: The read ends 3 residues before the CDR3 terminus; that terminus is restored from the germline J gene. V is TRBV5-1 and J is TRBJ2-5; the D gene is possibly TRBD2 (5 bases). V was pared by 7 bases and J by 4 bases, with 14 bases between. The length of the CDR3 is 13 residues. CDR1 SGHRS and CDR2 YFSETQ come from the germline V gene. CDR3 DNA, as far as it was read: TGCGCCAGCCCCGGGCAGGACTTAGAGACC. Its protein is CASPGQDLET. The complete CDR3 reads CASPGQDLETQYF.

A note on this clone: The read is 3 residues too short to cover the CDR3 end, so that end is filled in from the germline J gene. V gene TRBV2 combines with J gene TRBJ1-1; no clear D gene. Trimming stripped 7 bases from V and 2 bases from J, with 8 bases between. From germline, CDR1 is SNHLY and CDR2 FYNNEI. The CDR3 extends over 12 amino acids. The CDR3 DNA, read in part, is TGTGCCAGCACCGTTTTTAACACTGAA. It is translated as CASTVFNTE. The entire CDR3 reads CASTVFNTEAFF.

With respect to this clone: The read falls 3 residues short of the CDR3 end, and the missing part is taken from the germline J gene. The chain combines TRBV13 with TRBJ2-1, with 16 bases identical to TRBD2. This CDR3 spans 19 amino acids. Germline loops: CDR1 PRHDT, CDR2 FYEKMQ (reference sequence). The junction had 10 bases not matched to a gene; V was cut back by 4 bases and J by 4 bases. CDR3 bases read: TGTGCCAGCAGCTCAGAGGGACTAGCGGGAGGGTGGGGGTACAATGAG. This gives the protein CASSSEGLAGGWGYNE. The full CDR3 protein reads CASSSEGLAGGWGYNEQFF.

Turning to this clone: The read ends 3 residues before the CDR3 terminus; that terminus is restored from the germline J gene. The chain employs TRBV19 and TRBJ1-4; D is perhaps TRBD1 (6 bases). Germline V gene sequence: CDR1 LNHDA, CDR2 SQIVND (reference sequence). The CDR3 spans 15 residues. Between the trimmed V and J ends, which lost 3 bases and 1 base, there was a span of 9 bases. The chain's CDR3 is CASSIGGGTNEKLFF. The CDR3 DNA, read in part, is TGTGCCAGTAGTATTGGAGGGGGAACTAATGAAAAA.

As for this clone: Coverage ceases 3 residues before the CDR3 finishes, and the germline J gene fills in the end. The chain has TRBV20-1 and TRBJ1-4; tentative D call: TRBD1 (6 bases). The V and J ends lost 3 bases and 7 bases respectively, with 15 bases between them. The CDR3 spans 14 residues. Germline-derived CDR1 and CDR2 are DFQATT and SNEGSKA (reference sequence). Incomplete CDR3 DNA: TGCAGTGCTAGGGAGGGGGGGCTATTTGAAAAA. It yields the protein CSAREGGLFEK. The whole CDR3 sequence reads CSAREGGLFEKLFF.

About this clone itself: The read stops 3 residues short of the end of the CDR3; the missing end is completed from the germline J gene. This rearrangement joins TRBV18 to TRBJ1-1, with D perhaps matching TRBD1 (6 bases). Trimming pared 3 bases from V and 4 bases from J, leaving 12 bases between. CDR1 and CDR2 from the germline V gene are KGHSH and LQKENI. The CDR3 is 14 amino acids. CDR3 in amino acids: CASSPAQGGTEAFF. CDR3 bases read: TGTGCCAGCTCACCGGCACAGGGAGGCACTGAA.

On this clone: The read ends 3 residues early relative to the CDR3; the germline J gene fills the gap. This sequence joins TRBV20-1 and TRBJ1-1; TRBD1 might be the D (6 bases). V dropped 0 bases and J dropped 5 bases, with 13 bases sitting between them. CDR1 and CDR2 from the germline V gene are DFQATT and SNEGSKA (reference sequence). The CDR3 sequence is 14 residues long. CDR3 in amino acids: CSARDVRTETEAFF. CDR3 DNA, as far as it was read: TGCAGTGCTAGAGATGTAAGGACAGAAACTGAA.

As regards this clone: Coverage ceases 3 residues before the CDR3 finishes, and the germline J gene fills in the end. The chain employs TRBV5-1 and TRBJ1-1, with 7 bases fitting TRBD1. CDR1 and CDR2 (germline): SGHRS, YFSETQ. Trimming removed 7 bases from V and 0 bases from J; junction bases left unmatched: 12. CDR3 length equals 16 residues. CDR3 loop: CASRQGRNNMNTEAFF. The CDR3 bases that were read are TGCGCCAGCCGACAGGGTCGGAATAATATGAACACTGAA.

Worth noting for this clone: The read ends 3 residues shy of where the CDR3 ends; the end is completed using the germline J gene. The chain recombines TRBV28 with TRBJ1-4; D is undetermined. This CDR3 has 13 residues. V lost 8 bases and J lost 8, with 15 bases in between. From germline, CDR1 is MDHEN and CDR2 SYDVKM. CDR3 loop: CASSQVPIEKLFF. The CDR3 bases that were read are TGTGCCAGCTCGCAGGTACCTATAGAAAAA.

Comment on this clone: The DNA ends 3 residues before the CDR3 does, and the rest of the CDR3 is filled in from the germline J gene. The chain recombines TRBV2 with TRBJ2-7; 10 positions match TRBD2. Trimming took 0 bases from V and 0 from J; bases not matched to a gene: 8. Germline CDR1 and CDR2: SNHLY and FYNNEI. The CDR3 extends over 18 amino acids. The CDR3 protein is CASSEARASGGSSYEQYF. The CDR3 DNA, read in part, is TGTGCCAGCAGTGAAGCGCGGGCTAGCGGGGGAAGCTCCTACGAG.

The sequenced part of the CDR3 DNA is TGCAGTGCTAGAGTTAGGGGGCTCGAACAGCCC. It specifies CSARVRGLEQP. The entire CDR3 is CSARVRGLEQPQHF. The chain joins TRBV20-1 to TRBJ1-5; 7 nucleotides line up with TRBD1. The read comes to an end 3 residues before the CDR3 does, leaving the germline J gene to fill in the end. Germline V gives CDR1 DFQATT, CDR2 SNEGSKA (reference sequence). With V trimmed by 1 base and J by 7 bases, 7 bases remained unmatched. CDR3 size: 14 residues.

About this clone: The CDR3 goes on 3 residues after the read ends, and that part is filled in from the germline J gene. The chain is built from TRBV10-3 and TRBJ1-1; 10 bases line up with TRBD1. J was trimmed by 1 base and V by 7 bases; bases with no gene match: 3. CDR3 size: 14 residues. In germline, CDR1 is ENHRY, CDR2 SYGVKD. CDR3 DNA, as far as it was read: TGTGCCATCAAAGGACAGGGGGGGAACACTGAA. Its protein is CAIKGQGGNTE. The whole CDR3 protein is CAIKGQGGNTEAFF.

About this clone: Read data end 3 residues before the CDR3 end; the end is taken from the germline J gene. The V gene is TRBV7-3, the J gene TRBJ1-4, with D uncertain. Germline V gene data show CDR1 as SGHTA and CDR2 as FQGTGA. The CDR3 totals 13 residues. Trimming shortened V by 1 base and J by 7 bases, and 7 bases separated the two germline ends. CDR3 loop: CASSLNAGEKLFF. The sequenced part of the CDR3 DNA is TGTGCCAGCAGCTTAAACGCGGGTGAAAAA. The variable domain in full, with the rest retrieved from reference TRBV7-3 and TRBJ1-4, is GAGVSQTPSNKVTEKGKYVELRCDPISGHTALYWYRQSLGQGPEFLIYFQGTGAADDSGLPNDRFFAVRPEGSVSTLKIQRTERGDSAVYLCASSLNAGEKLFFGSGTQLSVL.

A word on this clone: The CDR3 extends 3 residues past the end of the read, so its final part is completed from the germline J gene. The chain has TRBV20-1 and TRBJ2-2; D might be TRBD1 (6 bases). Trimming removed 6 bases from V and 4 bases from J, with 18 bases in between. The germline CDR1 and CDR2 sequences are DFQATT and SNEGSKA (reference sequence). The CDR3 is made up of 15 amino acids. CDR3 sequence reads: CSAPSRGGRTGELFF. The DNA read from the CDR3 is TGCAGTGCGCCTAGCAGGGGCGGACGCACCGGGGAG.

To note about this clone: Read data end 3 residues before the CDR3 end; the end is taken from the germline J gene. The rearrangement joins TRBV7-3 to TRBJ2-2, with D tentatively TRBD2 (7 bases). This CDR3 spans 15 amino acids. Trimming shortened V by 3 bases and J by 6 bases, and 14 bases separated the two germline ends. Germline-derived CDR1 and CDR2 are SGHTA and FQGTGA. The sequenced part of the CDR3 DNA is TGTGCCAGCAGCTTCCGAGGGGGGGGGTCCGGGGAG. It translates to CASSFRGGGSGE. The CDR3 in full is CASSFRGGGSGELFF. Together with reference TRBV7-3 and TRBJ2-2, the CDR3 gives the full variable domain: GAGVSQTPSNKVTEKGKYVELRCDPISGHTALYWYRQSLGQGPEFLIYFQGTGAADDSGLPNDRFFAVRPEGSVSTLKIQRTERGDSAVYLCASSFRGGGSGELFFGEGSRLTVL.

Of note for this clone: The DNA ends 3 residues before the CDR3 does, and the rest of the CDR3 is filled in from the germline J gene. V gene TRBV19 combines with J gene TRBJ1-2; the D gene is possibly TRBD1 (5 bases). This CDR3 is built from 15 residues. Trimming left V 2 bases short and J 4 bases short, with 14 bases between. Germline V gives CDR1 LNHDA, CDR2 SQIVND (reference sequence). This CDR3 is CASSITVRASYGYTF. The part of the CDR3 DNA that was read is TGTGCCAGTAGTATAACGGTCAGGGCTAGCTATGGC. Looking up the rest from reference TRBV19 and TRBJ1-2 gives the full variable domain: DGGITQSPKYLFRKEGQNVTLSCEQNLNHDAMYWYRQDPGQGLRLIYYSQIVNDFQKGDIAEGYSVSREKKESFPLTVTSAQKNPTAFYLCASSITVRASYGYTFGSGTRLTVV.

Of note for this clone: The read ends 3 residues early relative to the CDR3; the germline J gene fills the gap. This chain links TRBV20-1 with TRBJ2-7; 10 positions match TRBD2. Germline trimming cut 2 bases from V and 6 bases from J; bases unmatched to any gene: 19. This CDR3 region has 18 residues. Germline assignment: CDR1 DFQATT and CDR2 SNEGSKA (reference sequence). The CDR3 sequence: CSARLGTSADPGKPEQYF. Partial CDR3 DNA: TGCAGTGCTAGACTTGGGACTAGCGCCGACCCAGGCAAACCCGAG.

CDR3 sequence: CASSEASRAYNSPLHF. CDR3 DNA, as far as it was read: TGTGCCAGCAGTGAAGCGTCCAGGGCTTATAATTCACCC. This sequence joins TRBV6-1 and TRBJ1-6, with D perhaps TRBD1 (5 bases). The read terminates 3 residues ahead of where the CDR3 ends, so the germline J gene completes it. V lost 0 bases to trimming and J lost 4 bases, with 10 bases between them. From germline, CDR1 is MNHNS and CDR2 SASEGT. CDR3 length: 16 residues.

As for this clone: Read data end 3 residues before the CDR3 end; the end is taken from the germline J gene. The chain joins TRBV2 to TRBJ2-7; 9 bases line up with TRBD1. V was pared by 6 bases and J by 3 bases, with 6 bases of the junction left unmatched. Germline CDR1 SNHLY, CDR2 FYNNEI. The CDR3 extends over 14 amino acids. The covered CDR3 bases are TGTGCCAGCAGACCGGGACAGGGAGACTACGAG. It encodes CASRPGQGDYE. Given in full, the CDR3 is CASRPGQGDYEQYF.

Regarding this clone: The sequenced fragment ends 3 residues before the CDR3 boundary, so the rest is inferred from the germline J gene. This chain joins TRBV12-3 or TRBV12-4 and TRBJ1-6; a possible D gene is TRBD1 (6 bases). The CDR3 covers 16 residues. Trimming took 0 bases from V and 8 from J, leaving 14 bases between them. The covered CDR3 bases are TGTGCCAGCAGTTTAGCGCTTAGACAGGCGGATTCACCC. Translated, it gives CASSLALRQADSP. The full CDR3 reads CASSLALRQADSPLHF.

About this clone: The read finishes 3 residues shy of the CDR3 end, and the germline J gene is used to complete it. This chain joins TRBV10-2 and TRBJ2-7; D gene ambiguous. V was pared by 6 bases and J by 6 bases, with 15 bases between. The CDR3 is 13 amino acids. In germline, CDR1 is WSHSY, CDR2 SAAADI. CDR3 DNA, as far as it was read: TGCGCCAGCAGACCGTCGGGTTCACCCGAG. Amino acids: CASRPSGSPE. The full CDR3 protein reads CASRPSGSPEQYF.

The part of the CDR3 DNA that was read is TGTGCCAGCTCACCGGACAGCGCTAACTATGGC. Protein product: CASSPDSANYG. The CDR3, in full, reads CASSPDSANYGYTF. The chain carries TRBV18 and TRBJ1-2; tentatively, D is TRBD1 (6 bases). Read sequence stops 3 residues before the CDR3 end, and the germline J gene provides the missing end. Trimming took 3 bases from V and 0 from J, leaving 8 bases between them. Germline V CDR1 and CDR2: KGHSH, LQKENI. The length of the CDR3 is 14 residues.

Incomplete CDR3 DNA: TGTGCCACCAGCAGACACGTCTCAGGGAACAATGAAAAA. The encoded protein is CATSRHVSGNNEK. The entire CDR3 sequence reads CATSRHVSGNNEKLFF. The V call is TRBV15, the J call TRBJ1-4; maybe TRBD1 (5 bases). The sequenced fragment ends 3 residues before the CDR3 boundary, so the rest is inferred from the germline J gene. CDR1 is LNHNV, CDR2 YYDKDF, per germline (reference sequence). V gave up 2 bases and J gave up 5 bases, with 15 bases separating them. This CDR3 spans 16 amino acids.

In regard to this clone: With the read ending 3 residues before the CDR3 end, the germline J gene is used to fill in that end. The J gene is TRBJ1-2, the V gene TRBV2, with 7 bases lining up with TRBD1. The V and J ends lost 6 bases and 7 bases, in that order; junction bases with no gene match: 11. CDR3 length: 14 amino acids. CDR1 is SNHLY and CDR2 is FYNNEI in the germline V gene. The CDR3 sequence is CASSPTGELGGYTF. CDR3 DNA (partial): TGTGCCAGCAGCCCCACAGGGGAGCTGGGTGGC. Using reference TRBV2 and TRBJ1-2 for the parts outside the CDR3, the full variable domain is EPEVTQTPSHQVTQMGQEVILRCVPISNHLYFYWYRQILGQKVEFLVSFYNNEISEKSEIFDDQFSVERPDGSNFTLKIRSTKLEDSAMYFCASSPTGELGGYTFGSGTRLTVV.

With regard to this clone: The read halts 3 residues ahead of the CDR3 end, with the missing end drawn from the germline J gene. This sequence joins TRBV20-1 and TRBJ2-1, with 10 bases matching TRBD2. Per germline, CDR1 DFQATT and CDR2 SNEGSKA (reference sequence). Germline trimming cut 2 bases from V and 6 bases from J; bases unmatched to any gene: 7. This CDR3 comprises 15 residues. The CDR3 bases that were read are TGCAGTGCTAGACCCCTAGCGGGGGCCCGCAATGAG. Translating it yields CSARPLAGARNE. The full CDR3 reads CSARPLAGARNEQFF.

Points on this clone: The observed sequence ends 3 residues before the CDR3 terminus, with the missing tail filled in from the germline J gene. J is TRBJ2-3 and V is TRBV6-4, with TRBD2 as a possible D gene (6 bases). The CDR3 extends over 14 amino acids. V was pared by 3 bases and J by 0 bases, with 7 bases between. The germline gives CDR1 MRHNA, CDR2 SNTAGT. CDR3 protein: CASSEGTSTDTQYF. The part of the CDR3 DNA that was read is TGTGCCAGCAGTGAGGGGACTAGCACAGATACG.

Comment on this clone: The sequence runs out 3 residues before the end of the CDR3; the remainder is reconstructed from the germline J gene. The V gene is TRBV20-1, the J gene TRBJ2-3; tentative D call: TRBD1 (7 bases). This CDR3 contains 14 residues. V was clipped by 1 base and J by 1 base, with 9 bases between them. The germline CDR1 and CDR2 sequences are DFQATT and SNEGSKA (reference sequence). The covered CDR3 bases are TGCAGTGCTAGAGCCAGGGGGGGCACAGATACG. Protein: CSARARGGTDT. The CDR3 in full is CSARARGGTDTQYF.